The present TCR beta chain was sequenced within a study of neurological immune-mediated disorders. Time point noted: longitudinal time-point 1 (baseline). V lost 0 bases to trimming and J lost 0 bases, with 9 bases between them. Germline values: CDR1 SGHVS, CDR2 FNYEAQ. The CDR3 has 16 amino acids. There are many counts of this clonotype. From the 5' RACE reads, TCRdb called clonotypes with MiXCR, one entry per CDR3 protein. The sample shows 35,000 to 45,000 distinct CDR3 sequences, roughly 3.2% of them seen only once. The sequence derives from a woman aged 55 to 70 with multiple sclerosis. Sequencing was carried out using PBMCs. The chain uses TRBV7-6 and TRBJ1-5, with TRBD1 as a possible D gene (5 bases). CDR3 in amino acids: CASSLAGGYSNQPQHF. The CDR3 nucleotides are TGTGCCAGCAGCTTAGCGGGGGGATATAGCAATCAGCCCCAGCATTTT.